This T cell receptor beta chain was profiled in a study of blood T cell repertoires in COVID-19. Across the whole study: The origin of the acute and convalescent COVID-19 samples was the United States, Italy and Spain.

Generated by immunoSEQ multiplex PCR, the TCRdb table keeps only in-frame clones and is missing some. This table has around 140,000 clones, approximately 90% appearing once. This CDR3 has 14 residues. Trimming removed 5 bases from V and 2 bases from J, with 16 bases in between. Germline V gene lookup returns CDR1 SQVTM and CDR2 ANQGSEA. This clone has a single count. This chain joins TRBV29-1 and TRBJ2-7; possible D gene TRBD2, 7 bases. The material sequenced was PBMCs or T cells enriched from blood (not recorded which). The receptor was derived from a woman aged 40 to 50 who had been exposed to COVID-19. This CDR3 is CSVPKGRGAYEQYF. The DNA for the CDR3 is TGCAGCGTTCCCAAGGGGAGGGGGGCCTACGAGCAGTACTTC.